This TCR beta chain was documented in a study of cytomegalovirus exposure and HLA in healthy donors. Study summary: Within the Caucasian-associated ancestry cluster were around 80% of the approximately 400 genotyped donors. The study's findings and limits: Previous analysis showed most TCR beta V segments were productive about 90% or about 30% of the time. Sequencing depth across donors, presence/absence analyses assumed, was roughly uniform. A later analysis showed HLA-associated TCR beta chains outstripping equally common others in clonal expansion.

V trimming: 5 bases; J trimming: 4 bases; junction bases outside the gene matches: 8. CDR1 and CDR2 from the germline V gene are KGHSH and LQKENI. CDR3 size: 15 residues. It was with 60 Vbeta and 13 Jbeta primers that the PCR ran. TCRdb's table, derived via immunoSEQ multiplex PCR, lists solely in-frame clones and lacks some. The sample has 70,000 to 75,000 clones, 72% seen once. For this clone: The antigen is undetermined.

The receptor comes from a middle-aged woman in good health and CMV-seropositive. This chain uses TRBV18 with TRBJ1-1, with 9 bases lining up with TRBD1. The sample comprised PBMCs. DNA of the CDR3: TGTGCCAGCTCAGAAGGGGGACAGGGTTTCACTGAAGCTTTCTTT. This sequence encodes CASSEGGQGFTEAFF. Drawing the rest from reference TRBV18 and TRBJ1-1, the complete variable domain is NAGVMQNPRHLVRRRGQEARLRCSPMKGHSHVYWYRQLPEEGLKFMVYLQKENIIDESGMPKERFSAEFPKEGPSILRIQQVVRGDSAAYFCASSEGGQGFTEAFFGQGTRLTVV.